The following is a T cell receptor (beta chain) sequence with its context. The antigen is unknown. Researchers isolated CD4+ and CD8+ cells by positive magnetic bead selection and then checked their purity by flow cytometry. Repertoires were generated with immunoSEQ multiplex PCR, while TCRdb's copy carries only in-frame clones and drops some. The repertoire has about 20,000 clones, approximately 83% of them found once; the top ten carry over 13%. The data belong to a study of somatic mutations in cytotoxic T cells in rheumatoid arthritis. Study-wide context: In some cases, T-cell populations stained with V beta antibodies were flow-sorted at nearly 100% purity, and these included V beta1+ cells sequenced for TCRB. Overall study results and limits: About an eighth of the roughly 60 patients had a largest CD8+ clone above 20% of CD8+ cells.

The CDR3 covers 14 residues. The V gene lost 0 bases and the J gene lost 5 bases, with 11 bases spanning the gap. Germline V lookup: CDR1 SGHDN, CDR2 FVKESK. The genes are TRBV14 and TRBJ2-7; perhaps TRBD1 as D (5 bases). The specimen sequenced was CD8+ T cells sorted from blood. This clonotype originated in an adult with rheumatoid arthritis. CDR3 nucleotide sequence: TGTGCCAGCAGCCAAGATGGAAGGGGCGACGAGCAGTACTTC. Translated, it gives CASSQDGRGDEQYF. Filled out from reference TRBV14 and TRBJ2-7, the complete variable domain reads EAGVTQFPSHSVIEKGQTVTLRCDPISGHDNLYWYRRVMGKEIKFLLHFVKESKQDESGMPNNRFLAERTGGTYSTLKVQPAELEDSGVYFCASSQDGRGDEQYFGPGTRLTVT.